The text below deals with one T cell receptor (beta chain). Its antigen is unidentified. The sample originates from a study of T cell repertoires in cytomegalovirus infection. As for the study in general: Recently identified HLA-C-restricted CMV epitopes and well-studied HLA-B-restricted CMV epitopes were used by the study. Public TCR beta signatures were indicative of both CMV infection and a matching HLA type.

TCRdb used MiXCR to reprocess the reads, holding one entry per CDR3 protein. The top ten clones hold roughly half of a sample with 110,000 to 150,000 distinct CDR3 sequences, approximately 30% of them seen once. This CDR3 spans 15 amino acids. With V trimmed by 3 bases and J by 2 bases, 6 bases remained unmatched. Germline V CDR1 and CDR2: SGHVS, FNYEAQ. This receptor was obtained from a human donor in good health (CMV status not recorded). Some clones in this sample may be carry-over from other donors' samples. This material consisted of CD8+ T cells from cultured PBMCs, taken from culture after CMV antigen stimulation. The gene calls are TRBV7-6 and TRBJ2-5, with 7 bases lining up with TRBD1. The CDR3 bases are TGTGCCAGCAGCTTCCGGGACAGTCCACAAGAGACCCAGTACTTC. Protein: CASSFRDSPQETQYF.